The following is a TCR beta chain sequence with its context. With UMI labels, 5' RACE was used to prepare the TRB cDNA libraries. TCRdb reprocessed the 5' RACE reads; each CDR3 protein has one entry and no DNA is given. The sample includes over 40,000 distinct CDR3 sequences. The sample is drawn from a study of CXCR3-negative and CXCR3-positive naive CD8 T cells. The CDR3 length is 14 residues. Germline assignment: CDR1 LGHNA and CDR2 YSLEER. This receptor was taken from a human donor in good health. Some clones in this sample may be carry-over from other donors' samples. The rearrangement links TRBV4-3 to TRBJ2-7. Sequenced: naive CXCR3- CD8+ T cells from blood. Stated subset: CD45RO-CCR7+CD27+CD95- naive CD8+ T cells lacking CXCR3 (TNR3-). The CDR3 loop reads CASSQDKGTYEQYF.